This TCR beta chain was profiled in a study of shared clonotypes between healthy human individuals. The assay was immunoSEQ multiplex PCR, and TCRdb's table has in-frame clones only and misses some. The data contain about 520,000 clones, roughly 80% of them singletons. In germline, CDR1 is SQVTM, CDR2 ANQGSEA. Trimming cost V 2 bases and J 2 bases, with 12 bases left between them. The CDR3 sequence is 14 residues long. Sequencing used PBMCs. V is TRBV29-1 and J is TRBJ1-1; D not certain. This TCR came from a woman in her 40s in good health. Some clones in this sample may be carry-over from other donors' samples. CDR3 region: CSVELRPANTEAFF. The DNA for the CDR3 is TGCAGCGTTGAATTACGGCCAGCCAACACTGAAGCTTTCTTT.